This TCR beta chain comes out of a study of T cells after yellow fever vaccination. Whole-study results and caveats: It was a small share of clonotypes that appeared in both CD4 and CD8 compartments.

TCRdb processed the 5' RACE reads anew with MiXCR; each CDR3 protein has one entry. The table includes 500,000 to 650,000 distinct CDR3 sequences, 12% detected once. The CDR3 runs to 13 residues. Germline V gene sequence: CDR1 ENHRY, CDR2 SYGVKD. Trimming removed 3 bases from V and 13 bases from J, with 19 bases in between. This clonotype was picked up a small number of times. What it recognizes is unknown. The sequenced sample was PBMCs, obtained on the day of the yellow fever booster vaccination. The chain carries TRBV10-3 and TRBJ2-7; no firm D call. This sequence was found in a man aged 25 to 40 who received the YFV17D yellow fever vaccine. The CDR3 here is CAISDLIKGKNYF. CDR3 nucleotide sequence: TGTGCCATCAGTGATTTGATAAAAGGGAAAAACTACTTC.